The source of this TCR beta chain is a study of blood T cell repertoires in COVID-19. About the research overall: The origin of the acute and convalescent COVID-19 samples was the United States, Italy and Spain.

V gave up 1 base and J gave up 2 bases, with 9 bases separating them. The CDR3 runs to 15 residues. Germline assignment: CDR1 SGHTA and CDR2 FQGNSA. One Seattle source followed patients from active infection through their disease course. Profiled with immunoSEQ multiplex PCR; TCRdb holds only in-frame clones, not every one. The sample shows about 160,000 clones, 92% of them seen only once. The sample taken for sequencing was peripheral blood. The V and J genes are TRBV7-2 and TRBJ1-3, with D uncertain. The TCR comes from a man aged 25 to 40 with COVID-19, enrolled during active disease. CDR3 region: CASSLVGAPGNTIYF. In DNA form, the CDR3 reads TGTGCCAGCAGCTTAGTGGGAGCTCCTGGAAACACCATATATTTT.